This TCR beta chain stems from a study of early T cells in non-severe SARS-CoV-2 infection. The overall study: Alpha and beta chains were unpaired, from unsorted whole-blood bulk RNA.

General observations from the study: VDJdb matches were skewed toward anti-spike CD8 T cell responses.

Germline-derived CDR1 and CDR2 are SGHNT and YYREEE (reference sequence). The J segment lost 4 bases and the V segment lost 2 bases, leaving 6 bases of the junction unmatched. This CDR3 contains 15 residues. This clonotype was observed many times. The antigen remains undetermined. Individual cDNA molecules were tagged with unique molecular identifiers, the study reported. Each CDR3 protein is one row after TCRdb ran MiXCR on the 5' RACE reads. The sample records more than 25,000 distinct CDR3 sequences, 5.7% being singletons. The origin of this receptor is an adult who was a healthcare worker with PCR-confirmed SARS-CoV-2 infection or an uninfected control (not recorded which). The specimen sequenced was whole blood. The chain combines TRBV5-4 with TRBJ2-7; TRBD1 aligns across 10 bases. CDR3 sequence: CASSLTGTGAYEQYF. The CDR3 DNA sequence: TGTGCCAGCAGCTTAACCGGGACAGGGGCTTACGAGCAGTACTTC.